The 24 T cell receptor beta chains below were found in one sample sequenced in a study of Ad26.COV2.S vaccination and SARS-CoV-2 variants. Treatment of the sample: some 20 received Ad26.COV2.S at low or high dose, single or two shots; about 5 received placebo; per-sample allocation not given. Samples came from day 63 after the first vaccine or placebo injection. Libraries were prepared by immunoSEQ multiplex PCR; TCRdb keeps only in-frame clonotypes and omits some of them. The table shows approximately 300,000 clones, with roughly 80% occurring only once. Sequenced material: peripheral blood, taken in a trial of Ad26.COV2.S vaccine versus placebo. All receptors come from a person aged 18-60 years who received the Ad26.COV2.S COVID-19 vaccine or a placebo.

The gene calls are TRBV10-1 and TRBJ2-5, with D perhaps matching TRBD2 (6 bases). Germline assignment: CDR1 WNHNN and CDR2 SYGVQD (reference sequence). This CDR3 contains 14 residues. V was trimmed by 0 bases and J by 5 bases, leaving 10 bases between them. CDR3 DNA sequence: TGCGCCAGCAGTGAGTCAGGGAGGCCCGAGACCCAGTACTTC. This gives the protein CASSESGRPETQYF.

The CDR3 protein is CASSLPGQGAYEQYF. The CDR3, as DNA: TGTGCCAGCAGCTTGCCGGGACAGGGGGCGTACGAGCAGTACTTC. The genes are TRBV11-3 and TRBJ2-7; 12 nucleotides align to TRBD1. V lost 3 bases, J lost 4 bases, and 4 bases stayed unmatched. Per germline, CDR1 SGHNT and CDR2 YENEEA. The CDR3 has 15 residues.

In this sample, this clone turned up once. The CDR3 is CASRSRDRGTYTEAFF. The DNA for the CDR3 is TGTGCCAGCCGGTCCCGGGACAGGGGGACGTACACTGAAGCTTTCTTT. This chain joins TRBV2 and TRBJ1-1; TRBD1 matches at 11 bases. Germline CDR1 reads SNHLY; CDR2 reads FYNNEI. V was pared by 8 bases and J by 3 bases, with 11 bases of the junction left unmatched. The CDR3 spans 16 residues.

The chain combines TRBV6-5 with TRBJ1-2; the D gene is possibly TRBD1 (5 bases). V gave up 9 bases and J gave up 8 bases, with 16 bases separating them. The CDR3 totals 12 residues. From germline, CDR1 is MNHEY and CDR2 SVGAGI. The DNA for the CDR3 is TGTGCCAGTGGCGGGGAGGGGCGAGGCTACACCTTC. This encodes CASGGEGRGYTF.

The rearrangement links TRBV11-3 to TRBJ1-2; 9 nucleotides match TRBD1. Germline CDR1 is SGHNT and CDR2 is YENEEA. The CDR3 is 15 amino acids. Losses at the gene ends were 5 bases for V and 3 bases for J; bases not matched to a gene: 7. CDR3 DNA: TGTGCCAGCAGCCCGGACAGGGGATCCGACTATGGCTACACCTTC. Its protein is CASSPDRGSDYGYTF.

The chain combines TRBV2 with TRBJ1-1; 7 positions match TRBD1. The CDR3 extends over 13 amino acids. Germline V lookup: CDR1 SNHLY, CDR2 FYNNEI. V was clipped by 6 bases and J by 1 base; unmatched bases: 2. The CDR3 is CASRRDRNTEAFF. CDR3 coding DNA: TGTGCCAGCAGAAGGGACAGGAACACTGAAGCTTTCTTT.

This clone was detected a few times. This chain uses TRBV12-5 with TRBJ1-5; TRBD1 might be the D (5 bases). Trimming removed 7 bases from V and 7 bases from J, with 11 bases in between. The V gene's germline CDR1 is LGHNT and CDR2 FRNRAP. This CDR3 has 12 amino acids. The CDR3 loop is CASARVSQPQHF. CDR3 nucleotides: TGTGCTAGTGCCAGGGTCAGCCAGCCCCAGCATTTT.

V usage is TRBV9 and J usage is TRBJ2-2; 8 bases agree with TRBD2. Germline-derived CDR1 and CDR2 are SGDLS and YYNGEE. This CDR3 is 16 amino acids long. With 0 bases clipped from V and 4 bases from J, the junction kept 5 bases outside the gene matches. As DNA, the CDR3 is TGTGCCAGCAGCGTAGGAGTTGGGACTAGCACCGGGGAGCTGTTTTTT. This codes for CASSVGVGTSTGELFF. The full variable domain, rest sourced from reference TRBV9 and TRBJ2-2, is DSGVTQTPKHLITATGQRVTLRCSPRSGDLSVYWYQQSLDQGLQFLIQYYNGEERAKGNILERFSAQQFPDLHSELNLSSLELGDSALYFCASSVGVGTSTGELFFGEGSRLTVL.

The V gene is TRBV5-1, the J gene TRBJ1-6, with 9 bases matching TRBD1. Germline CDR1 and CDR2: SGHRS and YFSETQ. The CDR3 sequence is 15 residues long. V was pared by 4 bases and J by 9 bases, with 8 bases of the junction left unmatched. CDR3 sequence: CASSPGQGITSPLHF. CDR3 DNA sequence: TGCGCCAGCAGCCCGGGACAGGGTATCACTTCACCCCTCCACTTT.

The chain carries TRBV9 and TRBJ2-1; D gene ambiguous. Germline-derived CDR1 and CDR2 are SGDLS and YYNGEE. V shed 4 bases and J shed 6 bases, with 8 bases lying between them. CDR3 length: 12 residues. The CDR3 is CASSTSLNEQFF. DNA of the CDR3: TGTGCCAGCAGCACCAGTCTCAATGAGCAGTTCTTC.

On this clone: A read error may explain this, as a much larger clone is one base away. The chain links TRBV7-8 to TRBJ1-3; D remains ambiguous. The CDR3 has 13 amino acids. The V end lost 1 base, the J end lost 3 bases, and 4 bases lay between the germline ends. CDR1 is SGHVS, CDR2 FQNEAQ, per germline. CDR3 coding DNA: TGTGCCAGCAGCTTAGGGGGTGGAAACACCATATATTTT. Translating gives CASSLGGGNTIYF.

Many counts were recorded for this clone. The chain has TRBV7-9 and TRBJ1-2, with TRBD1 matching 7 bases. After removal of 5 bases from V and 5 bases from J, the junction contained 11 bases not matched to a gene. CDR1 is SEHNR, CDR2 FQNEAQ, per germline (reference sequence). This CDR3 contains 15 residues. As DNA, the CDR3 is TGTGCCAGCAGCCGACTTGACAGGGAGGGGTATGGCTACACCTTC. Translated: CASSRLDREGYGYTF.

The chain combines TRBV5-4 with TRBJ1-1; possible D gene TRBD1, 6 bases. The CDR3 is 16 amino acids. Trimming stripped 4 bases from V and 3 bases from J, with 19 bases between. Germline V gene sequence: CDR1 SGHNT, CDR2 YYREEE (reference sequence). The CDR3 protein is CASSPGGADVYTEAFF. In DNA, the CDR3 is TGTGCCAGCAGCCCTGGGGGCGCGGATGTTTACACTGAAGCTTTCTTT.

This clone was detected once. The chain employs TRBV2 and TRBJ2-5; D may be TRBD1 (5 bases). This CDR3 contains 13 residues. The V gene's germline CDR1 is SNHLY and CDR2 FYNNEI. V lost 0 bases to trimming and J lost 3 bases, with 5 bases between them. In DNA, the CDR3 is TGTGCCAGCAGTGAAGCAGGGGAAGAGACCCAGTACTTC. This encodes CASSEAGEETQYF.

The chain carries TRBV19 and TRBJ1-3; D is ambiguous. CDR3 length: 18 residues. Germline V CDR1 and CDR2: LNHDA, SQIVND (reference sequence). Trimming pared 0 bases from V and 0 bases from J, leaving 15 bases between. The CDR3 loop is CASSIDLIAVGSGNTIYF. In DNA, the CDR3 is TGTGCCAGTAGTATAGATCTGATCGCCGTTGGCTCTGGAAACACCATATATTTT. The whole variable domain, remainder taken from reference TRBV19 and TRBJ1-3, is DGGITQSPKYLFRKEGQNVTLSCEQNLNHDAMYWYRQDPGQGLRLIYYSQIVNDFQKGDIAEGYSVSREKKESFPLTVTSAQKNPTAFYLCASSIDLIAVGSGNTIYFGEGSWLTVV.

V is TRBV6-1 and J is TRBJ2-1; 14 positions agree with TRBD2. V was clipped by 2 bases and J by 8 bases; unmatched bases: 8. The CDR3 loop spans 17 amino acids. Germline V gene sequence: CDR1 MNHNS, CDR2 SASEGT. As DNA, the CDR3 is TGTGCCAGCAGTGAACCCAGACTAGCGGGGGGGCCCGATGAGCAGTTCTTC. It specifies CASSEPRLAGGPDEQFF.

The chain couples TRBV19 to TRBJ2-2; 11 positions match TRBD2. The germline gives CDR1 LNHDA, CDR2 SQIVND (reference sequence). Germline trimming cut 3 bases from V and 6 bases from J; bases unmatched to any gene: 6. This CDR3 has 16 residues. This chain's CDR3 is CASSILAGGLAGELFF. The CDR3 bases are TGTGCCAGTAGTATTTTAGCGGGGGGGCTGGCCGGGGAGCTGTTTTTT.

The V call is TRBV7-8, the J call TRBJ2-2; weak D call: TRBD2 (5 bases). The V gene's germline CDR1 is SGHVS and CDR2 FQNEAQ. V gave up 7 bases and J gave up 1 base, with 16 bases separating them. The CDR3 is made up of 16 amino acids. The CDR3 here is CASTVYGVRNTGELFF. As DNA, the CDR3 is TGTGCCAGCACCGTTTACGGGGTTCGGAACACCGGGGAGCTGTTTTTT.

The chain is built from TRBV19 and TRBJ2-5; D ambiguous. CDR3 length equals 12 residues. CDR1 and CDR2 from the germline V gene are LNHDA and SQIVND (reference sequence). V lost 5 bases, J lost 3 bases, and 7 bases lay in between. CDR3 region: CASSSGKETQYF. The CDR3 bases are TGTGCCAGTAGTTCTGGCAAAGAGACCCAGTACTTC.

This chain connects TRBV9 to TRBJ2-2; 7 bases align to TRBD1. This CDR3 has 14 residues. From germline, CDR1 is SGDLS and CDR2 YYNGEE. V was clipped by 5 bases and J by 2 bases; unmatched bases: 3. CDR3 nucleotide sequence: TGTGCCAGCAGACAGGGGAGTAACACCGGGGAGCTGTTTTTT. As protein: CASRQGSNTGELFF.

This clone was observed a handful of times. V gene TRBV4-1 combines with J gene TRBJ1-6; D uncertain. The CDR3 totals 16 residues. Germline assignment: CDR1 MGHRA and CDR2 YSYEKL. V was pared by 3 bases and J by 0 bases, with 9 bases between. CDR3 DNA: TGCGCCAGCAGCCATCTCGCGAGCTCCTATAATTCACCCCTCCACTTT. Translated: CASSHLASSYNSPLHF.

The V call is TRBV2, the J call TRBJ1-5; D is ambiguous. Germline assignment: CDR1 SNHLY and CDR2 FYNNEI. The CDR3 is made up of 13 amino acids. V was pared by 4 bases and J by 3 bases, with 7 bases between. The CDR3 DNA reads TGTGCCAGCAGTGCCCAGATCAATCAGCCCCAGCATTTT. Protein: CASSAQINQPQHF.

This clone was seen more than once but under ten times. The rearrangement links TRBV7-2 to TRBJ2-7; D possibly corresponds to TRBD1 (5 bases). The V gene's germline CDR1 is SGHTA and CDR2 FQGNSA. The CDR3 length is 14 residues. V was clipped by 5 bases and J by 1 base, with 12 bases between them. The DNA of the CDR3 is TGTGCCAGCAGCATAGGGGTCCCTTCCTACGAGCAGTACTTC. Translation gives CASSIGVPSYEQYF. The full variable domain, in which reference TRBV7-2 and TRBJ2-7 provide the parts outside the CDR3, is GAGVSQSPSNKVTEKGKDVELRCDPISGHTALYWYRQSLGQGLEFLIYFQGNSAPDKSGLPSDRFSAERTGGSVSTLTIQRTQQEDSAVYLCASSIGVPSYEQYFGPGTRLTVT.

The V gene is TRBV9, the J gene TRBJ1-1; tentative D call: TRBD1 (6 bases). This CDR3 contains 15 residues. Trimming stripped 3 bases from V and 4 bases from J, with 16 bases between. Germline V gives CDR1 SGDLS, CDR2 YYNGEE. The CDR3, as DNA: TGTGCCAGCAGCGACTCCGGACAGTTGGGCACTGAAGCTTTCTTT. As protein: CASSDSGQLGTEAFF.